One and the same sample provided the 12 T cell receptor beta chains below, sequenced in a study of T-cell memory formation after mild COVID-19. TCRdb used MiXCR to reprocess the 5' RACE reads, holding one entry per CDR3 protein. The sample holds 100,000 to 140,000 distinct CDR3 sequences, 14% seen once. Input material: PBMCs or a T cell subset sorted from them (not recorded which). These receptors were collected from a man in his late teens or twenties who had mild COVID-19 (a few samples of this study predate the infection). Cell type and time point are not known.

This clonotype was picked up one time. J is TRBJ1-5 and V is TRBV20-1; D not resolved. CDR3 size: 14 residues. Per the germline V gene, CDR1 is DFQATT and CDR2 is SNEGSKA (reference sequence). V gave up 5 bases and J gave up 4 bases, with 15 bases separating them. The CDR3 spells CSADSGLGNQPQHF. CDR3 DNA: TGCAGTGCTGATTCCGGCCTGGGGAATCAGCCCCAGCATTTT.

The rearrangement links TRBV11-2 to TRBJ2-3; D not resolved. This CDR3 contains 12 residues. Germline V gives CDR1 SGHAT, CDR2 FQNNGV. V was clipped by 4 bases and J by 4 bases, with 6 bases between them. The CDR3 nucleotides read TGTGCCAGCAGCTCAGCTTCAGATACGCAGTATTTT. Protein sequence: CASSSASDTQYF. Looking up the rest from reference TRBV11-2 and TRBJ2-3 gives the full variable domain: EAGVAQSPRYKIIEKRQSVAFWCNPISGHATLYWYQQILGQGPKLLIQFQNNGVVDDSQLPKDRFSAERLKGVDSTLKIQPAKLEDSAVYLCASSSASDTQYFGPGTRLTVL.

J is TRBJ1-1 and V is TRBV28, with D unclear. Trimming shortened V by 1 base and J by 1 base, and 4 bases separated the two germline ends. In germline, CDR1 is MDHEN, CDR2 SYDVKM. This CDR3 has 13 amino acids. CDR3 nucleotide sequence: TGTGCCAGCAGTTTATCCCGGAACACTGAAGCTTTCTTT. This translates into CASSLSRNTEAFF.

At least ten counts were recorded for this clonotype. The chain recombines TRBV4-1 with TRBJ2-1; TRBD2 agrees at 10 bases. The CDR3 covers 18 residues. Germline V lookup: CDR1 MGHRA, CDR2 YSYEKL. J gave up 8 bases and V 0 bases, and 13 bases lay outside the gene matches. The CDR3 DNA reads TGCGCCAGCAGCCAAGAGACGGAGAGCGGGGGGGCCCGGTATGAGCAGTTCTTC. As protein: CASSQETESGGARYEQFF.

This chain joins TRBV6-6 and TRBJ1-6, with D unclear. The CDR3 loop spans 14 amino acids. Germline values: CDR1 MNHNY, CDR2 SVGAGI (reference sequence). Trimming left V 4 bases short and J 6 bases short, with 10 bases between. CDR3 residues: CASSWAGINSPLHF. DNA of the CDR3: TGTGCCAGCAGTTGGGCCGGAATTAATTCACCCCTCCACTTT.

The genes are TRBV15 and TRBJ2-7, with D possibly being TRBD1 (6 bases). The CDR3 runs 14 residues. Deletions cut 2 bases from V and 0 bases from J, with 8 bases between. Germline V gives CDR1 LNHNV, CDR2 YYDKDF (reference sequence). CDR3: CATSRTDSSYEQYF. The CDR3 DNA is TGTGCCACCAGCAGAACGGACAGCTCCTACGAGCAGTACTTC.

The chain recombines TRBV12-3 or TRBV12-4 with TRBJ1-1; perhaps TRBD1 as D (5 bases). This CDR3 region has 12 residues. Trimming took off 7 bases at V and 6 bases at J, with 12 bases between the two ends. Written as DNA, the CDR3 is TGTGCCAGCAACGGTAGGGGCCCTGAAGCTTTCTTT. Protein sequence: CASNGRGPEAFF.

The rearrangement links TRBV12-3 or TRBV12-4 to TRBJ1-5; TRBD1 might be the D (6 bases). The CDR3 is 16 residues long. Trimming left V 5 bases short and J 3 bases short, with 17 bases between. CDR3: CASSTQGMSANQPQHF. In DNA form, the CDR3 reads TGTGCCAGCAGTACCCAGGGGATGAGCGCCAATCAGCCCCAGCATTTT.

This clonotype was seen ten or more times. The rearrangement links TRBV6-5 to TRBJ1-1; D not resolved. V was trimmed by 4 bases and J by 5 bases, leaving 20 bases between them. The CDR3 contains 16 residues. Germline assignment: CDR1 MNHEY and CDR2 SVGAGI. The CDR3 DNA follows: TGTGCCAGCAGTTCTTTGAGTGTCCGCCGGAGTACTGAAGCTTTCTTT. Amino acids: CASSSLSVRRSTEAFF.

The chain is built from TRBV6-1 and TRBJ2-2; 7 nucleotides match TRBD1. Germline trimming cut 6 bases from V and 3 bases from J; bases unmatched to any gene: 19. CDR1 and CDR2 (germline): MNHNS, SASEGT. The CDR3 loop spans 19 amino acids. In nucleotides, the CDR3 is TGTGCCAGCAGCTTAAAAGTGTTGGACAGGCTCAAGTACACCGGGGAGCTGTTTTTT. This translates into CASSLKVLDRLKYTGELFF.

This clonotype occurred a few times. The CDR3 region has the DNA TGTGCCAGCAGTTCTTTAGGAAGCGATGAGCAGTTCTTC. Protein: CASSSLGSDEQFF. The chain couples TRBV6-5 to TRBJ2-1; D not certain. The CDR3 totals 13 residues. CDR1 and CDR2 (germline): MNHEY, SVGAGI. Trimming left V 4 bases short and J 8 bases short, with 12 bases between.

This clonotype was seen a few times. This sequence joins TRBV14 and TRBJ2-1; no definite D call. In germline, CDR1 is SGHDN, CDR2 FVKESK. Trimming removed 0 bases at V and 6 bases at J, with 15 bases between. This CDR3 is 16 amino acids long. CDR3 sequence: CASSQDHGRRLNEQFF. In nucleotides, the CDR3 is TGTGCCAGCAGCCAAGATCACGGTCGGCGCCTCAATGAGCAGTTCTTC.